Below are 20 T cell receptor beta chains sequenced from a single sample in a study of T cells in Graves' hyperthyroidism and ophthalmopathy (dated by TCRdb to between 2018 and 2021). Library preparation employed multiplex PCR. The sequencing machine was an Illumina HiSeq 2000. The TCR beta CDR3 regions were amplified from the RNA transcripts. A first-round RT-PCR of the TCR CDR3 used the HTBI primer set with the Qiagen OneStep RT-PCR kit. TCRdb reprocessing: public reads trimmed at Q25 with fastp, clones called with MiXCR, in-frame beta chains kept. Every distinct CDR3 protein forms one entry, paired with its most common genes and DNA. This sample comprises roughly 530,000 distinct CDR3 sequences, roughly 17% of them detected only once. Of the sample, approximately 15% is held by the ten largest clones. Sequencing input: blood. The source of these receptors is a woman younger than 30 with Graves' ophthalmopathy.

This clonotype was seen repeatedly, ten times or more. J is TRBJ2-3 and V is TRBV13, with D possibly matching TRBD2 (6 bases). Trimming stripped 3 bases from V and 1 base from J, with 11 bases between. Germline-derived CDR1 and CDR2 are PRHDT and FYEKMQ (reference sequence). The length of the CDR3 is 15 residues. The CDR3 here is CASSFGSRGTDTQYF. The CDR3 DNA sequence: TGTGCCAGCAGCTTCGGGAGTAGGGGCACAGATACGCAGTATTTT.

The chain couples TRBV11-2 to TRBJ2-1; no clear D. Trimming took 0 bases from V and 2 from J, leaving 11 bases between them. The germline V gene encodes CDR1 SGHAT and CDR2 FQNNGV. The CDR3 sequence is 16 residues long. CDR3 residues: CASSLDAGSPYNEQFF. The CDR3 DNA follows: TGTGCCAGCAGCTTAGATGCCGGCTCCCCCTACAATGAGCAGTTCTTC.

The chain joins TRBV7-6 to TRBJ1-4; D gene unclear. This CDR3 region has 14 residues. With 0 bases removed from V and 13 bases from J, the gap between germline ends came to 15 bases. The germline CDR1 and CDR2 sequences are SGHVS and FNYEAQ. This chain's CDR3 is CASSLALGPEGLFF. DNA of the CDR3: TGTGCCAGCAGCTTAGCGCTTGGGCCCGAAGGACTGTTTTTT.

The chain carries TRBV14 and TRBJ2-7; D is undetermined. The germline V gene encodes CDR1 SGHDN and CDR2 FVKESK. The CDR3 length is 14 residues. Trimming took off 3 bases at V and 3 bases at J, with 12 bases between the two ends. CDR3 nucleotides: TGTGCCAGCAGCCATAGACTGGGATACTACGAGCAGTACTTC. This encodes CASSHRLGYYEQYF. The full variable domain, rest sourced from reference TRBV14 and TRBJ2-7, is EAGVTQFPSHSVIEKGQTVTLRCDPISGHDNLYWYRRVMGKEIKFLLHFVKESKQDESGMPNNRFLAERTGGTYSTLKVQPAELEDSGVYFCASSHRLGYYEQYFGPGTRLTVT.

This clonotype was observed many times. The J gene is TRBJ1-1, the V gene TRBV6-5, with unresolved D. This CDR3 contains 15 residues. CDR1 and CDR2 from the germline V gene are MNHEY and SVGAGI. The ends were cut back, 0 bases at V and 2 bases at J, with 10 bases in the middle. The CDR3 sequence: CASSYSRLINTEAFF. CDR3 nucleotide sequence: TGTGCCAGCAGTTACTCTCGACTGATTAACACTGAAGCTTTCTTT.

This clonotype was picked up many times. The chain employs TRBV30 and TRBJ2-1; the D gene is possibly TRBD2 (7 bases). Germline V CDR1 and CDR2: GTSNPN, SVGIG (reference sequence). V shed 2 bases and J shed 9 bases, with 11 bases lying between them. The CDR3 extends over 12 amino acids. The CDR3: CAWSSGGGEQFF. In DNA, the CDR3 is TGTGCCTGGAGTTCGGGGGGCGGTGAGCAGTTCTTC.

There are a few counts of this clonotype. The genes are TRBV20-1 and TRBJ2-1, with TRBD2 identical over 8 bases. V gave up 8 bases and J gave up 15 bases; unmatched junction bases: 9. The CDR3 is 10 amino acids. Germline V gives CDR1 DFQATT, CDR2 SNEGSKA (reference sequence). Here the CDR3 reads CSPQRERLFF. In DNA form, the CDR3 reads TGCAGTCCGCAGCGGGAGCGGCTGTTCTTC.

The table lists this clonotype with a few counts. The CDR3 is CASSINSGLSSYNEQFF. The CDR3 nucleotides read TGTGCCAGTAGTATAAATAGCGGGCTCAGCTCCTACAATGAGCAGTTCTTC. The V call is TRBV19, the J call TRBJ2-1, with TRBD2 matching over 7 bases. The CDR3 length is 17 residues. Germline CDR1 reads LNHDA; CDR2 reads SQIVND (reference sequence). Trimming cost V 2 bases and J 0 bases; bases outside gene matches: 7.

This clonotype was detected ten times or more. This chain uses TRBV2 with TRBJ2-1, with 10 positions matching TRBD2. The CDR3 consists of 15 residues. The V gene end was trimmed by 4 bases and the J gene end by 3 bases; junction bases not matched to a gene: 3. Germline CDR1 is SNHLY and CDR2 is FYNNEI. The CDR3 here is CASSATSGDYNEQFF. The CDR3 DNA follows: TGTGCCAGCAGTGCAACTAGCGGGGACTACAATGAGCAGTTCTTC.

This clonotype was detected only a few times. The CDR3 region has the DNA TGTGCCAGCAGTGAAAACCCTGACAGCCAAGAGACCCAGTACTTC. The encoded protein is CASSENPDSQETQYF. The rearrangement joins TRBV6-1 to TRBJ2-5, with D possibly TRBD1 on 5 matching bases. This CDR3 spans 15 amino acids. Per germline, CDR1 MNHNS and CDR2 SASEGT. Trimming shortened V by 2 bases and J by 1 base, and 11 bases separated the two germline ends.

In its sample, this clonotype was seen many times. This chain joins TRBV27 and TRBJ2-1, with D perhaps TRBD2 (6 bases). Germline V gives CDR1 MNHEY, CDR2 SMNVEV (reference sequence). V lost 2 bases to trimming and J lost 5 bases, with 10 bases between them. The CDR3 totals 14 residues. CDR3 coding DNA: TGTGCCAGCAGTTTACTCGGGGGACACAATGAGCAGTTCTTC. Translated, it gives CASSLLGGHNEQFF.

This chain links TRBV20-1 with TRBJ1-4; no clear D. Germline V gives CDR1 DFQATT, CDR2 SNEGSKA (reference sequence). Trimming removed 0 bases from V and 5 bases from J, with 13 bases in between. The length of the CDR3 is 15 residues. Here the CDR3 reads CSARDRRGANEKLFF. CDR3 coding DNA: TGCAGTGCTAGAGATCGTAGAGGCGCAAATGAAAAACTGTTTTTT.

This clonotype appeared many times. The chain combines TRBV7-3 with TRBJ2-7; 9 bases map to TRBD1. CDR3 length: 16 amino acids. The germline V gene encodes CDR1 SGHTA and CDR2 FQGTGA. The ends lost 0 bases at V and 8 bases at J; junction bases unmatched: 11. CDR3 in amino acids: CASSLTFGTGLGQQYF. CDR3 bases: TGTGCCAGCAGCTTAACTTTCGGGACAGGGTTAGGCCAGCAGTACTTC. Full variable domain (rest looked up from reference TRBV7-3 and TRBJ2-7): GAGVSQTPSNKVTEKGKYVELRCDPISGHTALYWYRQSLGQGPEFLIYFQGTGAADDSGLPNDRFFAVRPEGSVSTLKIQRTERGDSAVYLCASSLTFGTGLGQQYFGPGTRLTVT.

The chain has TRBV20-1 and TRBJ2-7, with a weak D call TRBD1 (7 bases). The V end was cut by 4 bases, the J end by 2 bases, with 18 bases between. Germline CDR1 is DFQATT and CDR2 is SNEGSKA (reference sequence). There are 15 residues in the CDR3. CDR3 region: CSANPRQGLPYEQYF. Written as DNA, the CDR3 is TGCAGTGCTAACCCCCGACAGGGACTCCCCTACGAGCAGTACTTC.

This clonotype has a count of ten or more. Written as DNA, the CDR3 is TGTGCCAGCAGTTTGGTAAAGGGGAATCAGCCCCAGCATTTT. Translation gives CASSLVKGNQPQHF. The V gene is TRBV28, the J gene TRBJ1-5; maybe TRBD1 (5 bases). The CDR3 loop spans 14 amino acids. The germline CDR1 and CDR2 sequences are MDHEN and SYDVKM. V gave up 3 bases and J gave up 4 bases, with 10 bases separating them.

This clonotype was counted ten times or more. The chain joins TRBV11-2 to TRBJ1-6, with D uncertain. The germline V gene encodes CDR1 SGHAT and CDR2 FQNNGV. V was cut by 5 bases and J by 7 bases, with 12 bases left in between. This CDR3 has 14 residues. CDR3 residues: CASSLRRGNSPLHF. The CDR3 nucleotides are TGTGCCAGCAGCCTACGAAGAGGGAATTCACCCCTCCACTTT.

This clonotype has ten or more counts. The chain combines TRBV7-2 with TRBJ2-7; possibly TRBD1 for D (5 bases). The CDR3 has 15 amino acids. V was pared by 5 bases and J by 4 bases, with 18 bases between. Germline V CDR1 and CDR2: SGHTA, FQGNSA. This CDR3 reads CASSETGTRTYEQYF. In DNA, the CDR3 is TGTGCCAGCAGCGAAACAGGAACTCGCACGTACGAGCAGTACTTC.

This clonotype was counted between two and nine times. The gene calls are TRBV5-6 and TRBJ2-1; 9 nucleotides match TRBD1. CDR1 and CDR2 (germline): SGHDT, YYEEEE. After removal of 2 bases from V and 8 bases from J, the junction contained 5 bases not matched to a gene. The CDR3 has 14 amino acids. The CDR3 DNA sequence: TGTGCCAGCAGCTTATGGGACAGGGAGGATGAGCAGTTCTTC. It encodes CASSLWDREDEQFF. Full variable domain (missing parts from reference TRBV5-6 and TRBJ2-1): DAGVTQSPTHLIKTRGQQVTLRCSPKSGHDTVSWYQQALGQGPQFIFQYYEEEERQRGNFPDRFSGHQFPNYSSELNVNALLLGDSALYLCASSLWDREDEQFFGPGTRLTVL.

The rearrangement uses TRBV6-2 or TRBV6-3 and TRBJ2-1, with D perhaps being TRBD1 or TRBD2 (6 bases each). Trimming took 9 bases from V and 6 from J, leaving 24 bases between them. Germline CDR1 reads MNHEY; CDR2 reads SVGEGT. The CDR3 is made up of 16 amino acids. The DNA for the CDR3 is TGTGCCAGTACCCCCTCGAAGGGGGGAGTGCGCAATGAGCAGTTCTTC. Translated: CASTPSKGGVRNEQFF.

The chain recombines TRBV6-1 with TRBJ2-7, with D unresolved. CDR3 length: 14 amino acids. Germline lookup yields CDR1 MNHNS and CDR2 SASEGT. The V gene lost 5 bases and the J gene lost 1 base, with 12 bases spanning the gap. The CDR3 nucleotides are TGTGCCAGCAGTCCTACCGTAAATTCCTACGAGCAGTACTTC. Amino acids: CASSPTVNSYEQYF.